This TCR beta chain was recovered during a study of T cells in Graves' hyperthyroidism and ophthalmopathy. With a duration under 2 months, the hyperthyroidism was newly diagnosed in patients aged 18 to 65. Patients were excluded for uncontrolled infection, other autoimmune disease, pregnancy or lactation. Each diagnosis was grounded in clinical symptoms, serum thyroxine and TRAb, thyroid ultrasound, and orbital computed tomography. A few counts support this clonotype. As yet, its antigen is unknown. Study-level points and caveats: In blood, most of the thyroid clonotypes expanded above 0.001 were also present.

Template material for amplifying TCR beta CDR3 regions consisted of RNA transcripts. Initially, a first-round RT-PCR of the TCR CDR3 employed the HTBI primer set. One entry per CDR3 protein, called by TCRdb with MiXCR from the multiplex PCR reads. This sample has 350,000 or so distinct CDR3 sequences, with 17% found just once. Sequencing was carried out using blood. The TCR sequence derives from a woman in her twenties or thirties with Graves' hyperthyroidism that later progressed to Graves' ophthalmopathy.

The CDR3 sequence: CSARAGQGFYGYTF. For the CDR3, the DNA is TGCAGTGCTAGAGCGGGACAGGGGTTCTATGGCTACACCTTC. The V and J genes are TRBV20-1 and TRBJ1-2, with 10 bases lining up with TRBD1. This CDR3 has 14 amino acids. Per germline, CDR1 DFQATT and CDR2 SNEGSKA (reference sequence). The junction had 3 bases not matched to a gene; V was cut back by 1 base and J by 4 bases.